This passage covers 8 T cell receptor beta chains from one sample sequenced in a study of T cells in Graves' hyperthyroidism and ophthalmopathy. TCR beta CDR3 regions were amplified from RNA. HTBI primers were used for first-round RT-PCR of the TCR CDR3. TCRdb used MiXCR to reprocess the multiplex PCR reads, holding one entry per CDR3 protein. The sample includes under 450,000 distinct CDR3 sequences, roughly 13% of them seen just once. The sequenced material came from blood. These receptors were collected from a man aged 25-45 years with Graves' hyperthyroidism that later progressed to Graves' ophthalmopathy.

The chain combines TRBV5-1 with TRBJ2-3; TRBD2 matches 14 bases. V gave up 4 bases and J gave up 2 bases; unmatched junction bases: 3. Germline loops: CDR1 SGHRS, CDR2 YFSETQ. CDR3 size: 16 residues. The CDR3 nucleotides are TGCGCCAGCAGCCGGGGACTAGCGGGGGACACAGATACGCAGTATTTT. Protein: CASSRGLAGDTDTQYF.

The table lists this clonotype with many counts. The chain couples TRBV6-2 or TRBV6-3 to TRBJ2-7; 11 bases line up with TRBD2. The germline V gene has CDR1 MNHEY and CDR2 SVGEGT. Germline trimming cut 6 bases from V and 2 bases from J; bases unmatched to any gene: 6. The CDR3 has 15 amino acids. The CDR3 coding sequence is TGTGCCAGCAGGTCGCTAGCGGGGGGCGCCTACGAGCAGTACTTC. This encodes CASRSLAGGAYEQYF.

The rearrangement links TRBV20-1 to TRBJ2-6, with a possible D match to TRBD2 (6 bases). Germline lookup yields CDR1 DFQATT and CDR2 SNEGSKA (reference sequence). The CDR3 is made up of 19 amino acids. V shed 0 bases and J shed 0 bases, with 18 bases lying between them. This CDR3 is CSARDWGDRMNSGANVLTF. CDR3 coding DNA: TGCAGTGCTAGAGATTGGGGGGACCGTATGAACTCTGGGGCCAACGTCCTGACTTTC.

This clonotype appeared many times. V usage is TRBV6-1 and J usage is TRBJ2-7; TRBD2 aligns across 7 bases. Germline CDR1 and CDR2: MNHNS and SASEGT. The CDR3 contains 17 residues. J gave up 0 bases and V 5 bases, and 13 bases lay outside the gene matches. This CDR3 reads CASSYTVIGRASYEQYF. CDR3 DNA sequence: TGTGCCAGCAGTTATACCGTTATAGGGAGGGCCTCCTACGAGCAGTACTTC.

In this sample, this clonotype turned up a few times. The chain recombines TRBV12-3 or TRBV12-4 with TRBJ2-3; 16 nucleotides agree with TRBD2. V gave up 6 bases and J gave up 3 bases; unmatched junction bases: 3. The CDR3 length is 16 residues. The CDR3 DNA sequence: TGTGCCAGCAGGGGGACTAGCGGGGGGGCGACAGATACGCAGTATTTT. This gives the protein CASRGTSGGATDTQYF.

The gene calls are TRBV11-2 and TRBJ1-3, with a tentative D call TRBD1 (5 bases). Trimming shortened V by 6 bases and J by 0 bases, and 15 bases separated the two germline ends. The germline V gene encodes CDR1 SGHAT and CDR2 FQNNGV. This CDR3 comprises 16 residues. CDR3 loop: CASSDLGRDSGNTIYF. CDR3 nucleotide sequence: TGTGCCAGCAGTGACTTGGGCAGGGACTCTGGAAACACCATATATTTT.

This chain joins TRBV10-1 and TRBJ2-1; D is undetermined. The CDR3 covers 12 residues. Looked up from germline, CDR1 is WNHNN and CDR2 is SYGVQD (reference sequence). V dropped 11 bases and J dropped 3 bases, with 11 bases sitting between them. The CDR3 here is CARFWGYNEQFF. CDR3 nucleotide sequence: TGCGCCCGGTTTTGGGGCTACAATGAGCAGTTCTTC.

The genes are TRBV9 and TRBJ1-6; a possible D gene is TRBD1 (5 bases). This CDR3 comprises 16 residues. CDR1 and CDR2 (germline): SGDLS, YYNGEE. V dropped 0 bases and J dropped 4 bases, with 11 bases sitting between them. The CDR3 reads CASSVAEGEYNSPLHF. The CDR3 DNA reads TGTGCCAGCAGCGTAGCTGAAGGGGAATATAATTCACCCCTCCACTTT.